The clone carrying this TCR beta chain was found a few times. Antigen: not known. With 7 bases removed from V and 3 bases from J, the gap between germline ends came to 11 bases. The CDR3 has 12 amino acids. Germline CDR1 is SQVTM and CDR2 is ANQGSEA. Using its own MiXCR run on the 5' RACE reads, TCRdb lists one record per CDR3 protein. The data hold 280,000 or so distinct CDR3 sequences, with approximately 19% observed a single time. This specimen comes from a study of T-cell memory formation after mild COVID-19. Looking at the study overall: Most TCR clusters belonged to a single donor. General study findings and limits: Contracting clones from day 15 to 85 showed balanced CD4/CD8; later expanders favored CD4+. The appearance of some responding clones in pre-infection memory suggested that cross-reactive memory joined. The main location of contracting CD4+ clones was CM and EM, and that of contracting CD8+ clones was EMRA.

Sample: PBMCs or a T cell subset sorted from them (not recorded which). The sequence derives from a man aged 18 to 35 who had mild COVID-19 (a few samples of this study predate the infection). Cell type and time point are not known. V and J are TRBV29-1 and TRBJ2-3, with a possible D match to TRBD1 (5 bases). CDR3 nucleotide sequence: TGCAGCGAAAAGACAGATACAGATACGCAGTATTTT. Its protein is CSEKTDTDTQYF.